The present T cell receptor (beta chain) was sequenced within a study of T cells after yellow fever vaccination. Study-wide findings and caveats: Booster sampling recovered most clones from primary vaccination (roughly 96% CD4, approximately 90% CD8).

This clonotype was counted many times. The antigen is undetermined. TCRdb ran MiXCR on the 5' RACE reads and lists one entry per CDR3 protein. The repertoire includes about 220,000 distinct CDR3 sequences, approximately 3.2% of them detected once, and roughly 3.2% sits in the top ten. This sample comprised CD4+ T cells sorted from PBMCs, obtained 10 days after the yellow fever booster vaccination. The sequence came from a man between 18 and 29 years old who received the YFV17D yellow fever vaccine.

The CDR3 region is CASSLKAGGTDTQYF. In nucleotides, the CDR3 is TGCGCCAGCAGCTTGAAGGCGGGGGGCACAGATACGCAGTATTTT. The chain joins TRBV5-1 to TRBJ2-3, with TRBD2 matching 7 bases. This CDR3 region has 15 residues. CDR1 and CDR2 (germline): SGHRS, YFSETQ. With V trimmed by 1 base and J by 1 base, 3 bases remained unmatched.